This record looks at one TCR beta chain sequence and its context. Its antigen remains unknown. The entry originates in a study of identical twins. In every case, the donor was a healthy Caucasian. Broader study findings: With beta out-of-frame sequences, excess sharing by twins was weaker. Out-of-frame alpha sequences shared between twins exhibited an excess of low generation probability.

V lost 1 base and J 4 bases, leaving 10 bases between the germline ends. The CDR3 sequence is 14 residues long. CDR1 and CDR2 from the germline V gene are LGHDT and YNNKEL (reference sequence). TCRdb analysed the 5' RACE reads with MiXCR anew, one entry per CDR3 protein. Among 450,000 or so distinct CDR3 sequences listed, approximately 15% were seen once. This same sample was also part of a study on yellow fever vaccine responses in identical twins.

The sequenced sample consisted of CD4+ T cells sorted from blood. V gene TRBV3-1 combines with J gene TRBJ1-1; D remains unclear. The receptor's source is a woman aged 18-29 years in good health. The CDR3 nucleotides are TGTGCCAGCAGCCAAGGAGGGTGGACCACTGAAGCTTTCTTT. The encoded protein is CASSQGGWTTEAFF.